This T cell receptor beta chain was captured in a study of human T cells and chemical hapten exposure. A single record per CDR3 protein comes from TCRdb applying MiXCR to the RACE reads. There are about 130,000 distinct CDR3 sequences in the sample; approximately 9.5% occur only once, and 1.5% to 2% lies in the top ten. In its sample, this clonotype was seen many times. Time point defined: healthy volunteer bleed at 2 weeks. It was from unfractionated whole blood that total RNA was extracted. The sequence was obtained from a male donor in good health. Some clones in this sample may be carry-over from other donors' samples. The sequenced sample consisted of whole blood.

The CDR3 DNA is TGTGCCAGCAGCGTACAGGACAATGAGCAGTTCTTC. Translating gives CASSVQDNEQFF. V usage is TRBV7-9 and J usage is TRBJ2-1; tentatively, D is TRBD1 (5 bases). V was clipped by 5 bases and J by 5 bases, with 7 bases between them. CDR1 is SEHNR, CDR2 FQNEAQ, per germline (reference sequence). The CDR3 sequence is 12 residues long.